One T cell receptor (beta chain) is described in this entry. Clones were sequenced by immunoSEQ multiplex PCR, and TCRdb holds only the in-frame ones, with some missing. The sample gives roughly 80,000 clones, roughly nine tenths of which show up once; approximately 4.2% is in the top ten. This specimen comes from a study of T cell responses to AZD1222 COVID-19 vaccine. About the study: Some second doses came at about 4 weeks and others at about 12 weeks; these were pooled.

The sequencing here drew on peripheral blood, taken on day 0 of AZD1222 vaccination. The sequence came from an adult in good health.

CDR3 in DNA: TGTGCCAGCTCCTACCGGGACAGGGGCCTAGCTAACTATGGCTACACCTTC. It encodes CASSYRDRGLANYGYTF. The V call is TRBV25-1, the J call TRBJ1-2; 10 bases agree with TRBD1. Germline-derived CDR1 and CDR2 are MGHDK and SYGVNS. The CDR3 length is 17 residues. Losses at the gene ends were 8 bases for V and 0 bases for J; bases not matched to a gene: 12.